These 15 T cell receptor beta chains were sequenced from one sample in a study of blood T cell repertoires in COVID-19. Sequenced by immunoSEQ multiplex PCR; TCRdb stores in-frame clones only, minus some. The table lists around 250,000 clones, approximately 87% of them singletons. Sequencing input: peripheral blood. Receptors were obtained from a man aged 55 to 70 with acute or convalescent COVID-19.

V usage is TRBV29-1 and J usage is TRBJ2-2, with 10 bases lining up with TRBD2. The CDR3 consists of 14 residues. Losses at the gene ends were 5 bases for V and 1 base for J; bases not matched to a gene: 1. The germline CDR1 and CDR2 sequences are SQVTM and ANQGSEA. The CDR3, as DNA: TGCAGCGTTATAGCGGGAGGGAACACCGGGGAGCTGTTTTTT. Translation gives CSVIAGGNTGELFF.

This chain uses TRBV19 with TRBJ1-1, with TRBD1 as a possible D gene (6 bases). CDR3 length: 17 residues. Germline assignment: CDR1 LNHDA and CDR2 SQIVND (reference sequence). With 2 bases removed from V and 7 bases from J, the gap between germline ends came to 23 bases. In nucleotides, the CDR3 is TGTGCCAGTAGTATATCAGGGACACTCCTCTTCGGGGTTGAAGCTTTCTTT. This gives the protein CASSISGTLLFGVEAFF.

This clone was found once. The rearrangement uses TRBV7-8 and TRBJ1-1; 8 bases match TRBD1. CDR1 SGHVS and CDR2 FQNEAQ come from the germline V gene. The trim removed 5 bases at V and 0 bases at J, leaving 2 bases unmatched. CDR3 size: 14 residues. For the CDR3, the DNA is TGTGCCAGCAGCCCGACAGGGGTGAACACTGAAGCTTTCTTT. It specifies CASSPTGVNTEAFF.

This chain connects TRBV7-9 to TRBJ2-5, with 9 bases fitting TRBD1. The junction had 13 bases not matched to a gene; V was cut back by 6 bases and J by 5 bases. This CDR3 contains 16 residues. The germline gives CDR1 SEHNR, CDR2 FQNEAQ (reference sequence). CDR3 residues: CASSITQGAGWETQYF. CDR3 nucleotides: TGTGCCAGCAGTATCACACAGGGGGCCGGTTGGGAGACCCAGTACTTC.

This chain uses TRBV4-2 with TRBJ2-7; 8 bases are shared with TRBD2. Germline assignment: CDR1 LGHNA and CDR2 YNFKEQ. V dropped 0 bases and J dropped 3; count of bases not matched to a gene: 7. The CDR3 extends over 16 amino acids. In DNA form, the CDR3 reads TGTGCCAGCAGCCAAGATGTGAGCGGGAGATTCTACGAGCAGTACTTC. The encoded protein is CASSQDVSGRFYEQYF.

The genes are TRBV20-1 and TRBJ2-7, with 7 bases lining up with TRBD1. V lost 7 bases to trimming and J lost 3 bases; unmatched junction nucleotides: 3. Germline CDR1 reads DFQATT; CDR2 reads SNEGSKA (reference sequence). This CDR3 region has 11 residues. CDR3 sequence reads: CSGGQDYEQYF. The CDR3, as DNA: TGCAGTGGCGGACAGGACTACGAGCAGTACTTC.

The gene calls are TRBV6-2 or TRBV6-3 and TRBJ2-1; 15 nucleotides line up with TRBD2. Germline V gene sequence: CDR1 MNHEY, CDR2 SVGEGT. The CDR3 has 19 amino acids. Unmatched junction bases numbered 12, after V lost 2 bases and J lost 7 bases. Written as DNA, the CDR3 is TGTGCCAGCAGTTACAATTTCCGGACTAGCGGGAGGGCCAGGAATGAGCAGTTCTTC. It is translated as CASSYNFRTSGRARNEQFF.

The CDR3 bases are TGTGCCACCAGTGCCCGGGACAGTATAACCGGCTACACCTTC. Amino acid sequence: CATSARDSITGYTF. This sequence joins TRBV24-1 and TRBJ1-2; 7 bases align to TRBD1. The germline V gene encodes CDR1 KGHDR and CDR2 SFDVKD. V dropped 5 bases and J dropped 8; count of bases not matched to a gene: 10. The CDR3 contains 14 residues.

This sequence joins TRBV29-1 and TRBJ2-3; 7 nucleotides align to TRBD2. From germline, CDR1 is SQVTM and CDR2 ANQGSEA. V lost 3 bases, J lost 3 bases, and 9 bases stayed unmatched. The CDR3 extends over 15 amino acids. The DNA for the CDR3 is TGCAGCGTTGATCCGGGGGGAGAAAGTACAGATACGCAGTATTTT. Residues: CSVDPGGESTDTQYF.

The genes are TRBV11-3 and TRBJ2-5, with a possible D match to TRBD2 (6 bases). The germline V and J ends were trimmed by 5 bases and 3 bases, with 10 bases remaining between them. This CDR3 has 13 residues. The germline gives CDR1 SGHNT, CDR2 YENEEA. DNA of the CDR3: TGTGCCAGCAGCGGCTGGAGGGAAGAGACCCAGTACTTC. Amino acids: CASSGWREETQYF.

DNA of the CDR3: TGTGCCAGCAGAGGGGACAGGGGGCCAGGGTACGAGCAGTACTTC. Translating it yields CASRGDRGPGYEQYF. The rearrangement links TRBV2 to TRBJ2-7, with 12 bases fitting TRBD1. CDR1 is SNHLY, CDR2 FYNNEI, per germline. The length of the CDR3 is 15 residues. The J segment lost 4 bases and the V segment lost 6 bases, leaving 7 bases of the junction unmatched.

This chain joins TRBV28 and TRBJ1-2, with 12 bases fitting TRBD1. This CDR3 comprises 16 residues. V trimming: 3 bases; J trimming: 4 bases; junction bases outside the gene matches: 6. Germline V lookup: CDR1 MDHEN, CDR2 SYDVKM. CDR3 DNA sequence: TGTGCCAGCAGTTTGGGACAGGGGGCCCTGGGCTATGGCTACACCTTC. Its translation is CASSLGQGALGYGYTF.

The chain couples TRBV27 to TRBJ1-2; TRBD1 is a possible D gene (5 bases). Germline V gives CDR1 MNHEY, CDR2 SMNVEV (reference sequence). V lost 2 bases and J lost 5, with 15 bases in between. CDR3 length: 15 amino acids. CDR3 loop: CASSLTGGTTYGYTF. Here the CDR3 DNA reads TGTGCCAGCAGTTTAACCGGGGGGACTACTTATGGCTACACCTTC.

The chain recombines TRBV6-2 or TRBV6-3 with TRBJ2-7; D uncertain. The CDR3 totals 13 residues. V was shortened by 2 bases and J by 3 bases, with 8 bases between the two germline ends. Per germline, CDR1 MNHEY and CDR2 SVGEGT. CDR3 in amino acids: CASSYEPNYEQYF. In DNA form, the CDR3 reads TGTGCCAGCAGTTACGAGCCAAACTACGAGCAGTACTTC.

The chain links TRBV7-9 to TRBJ2-1; TRBD2 agrees at 8 bases. Per germline, CDR1 SEHNR and CDR2 FQNEAQ (reference sequence). The CDR3 has 14 residues. V shed 1 base, J shed 8 bases, and the junction held 4 bases outside the gene matches. The CDR3 DNA follows: TGTGCCAGCAGCTTAGTTGCGGGAGGCTATGAGCAGTTCTTC. Its translation is CASSLVAGGYEQFF.